Given below is one TCR beta chain in context. This sample stems from a study of T cell changes during pregnancy in multiple sclerosis. Method: immunoSEQ multiplex PCR; TCRdb's copy keeps in-frame clones and lacks some. The sample lists roughly 74,000 clones; 80% to 90% were seen once. The sequences come from peripheral blood, collected before pregnancy. The receptor was derived from a female donor with multiple sclerosis, enrolled in a pregnancy study.

The CDR3, as DNA: TGTGCCAGCAGTTTTCCGGGACAGATCTACGAGCAGTACTTC. It translates to CASSFPGQIYEQYF. The rearrangement joins TRBV7-8 to TRBJ2-7; 7 nucleotides align to TRBD1. The length of the CDR3 is 14 residues. Trimming took 6 bases from V and 3 from J; bases not matched to a gene: 8. Germline V gene lookup returns CDR1 SGHVS and CDR2 FQNEAQ. The full variable domain, completed using reference TRBV7-8 and TRBJ2-7, is GAGVSQSPRYKVAKRGQDVALRCDPISGHVSLFWYQQALGQGPEFLTYFQNEAQLDKSGLPSDRFFAERPEGSVSTLKIQRTQQEDSAVYLCASSFPGQIYEQYFGPGTRLTVT.